The 18 T cell receptor beta chains listed next were all sequenced from one sample in a study of Ad26.COV2.S vaccination and SARS-CoV-2 variants. As to treatment: around 19 received Ad26.COV2.S at low or high dose, single or two shots; about five received placebo; per-sample allocation not given. At day 63 after the first vaccine or placebo injection, samples were drawn. Method: immunoSEQ multiplex PCR; TCRdb's copy keeps in-frame clones and lacks some. The sample includes about 400,000 clones, about 80% seen only once; the top ten take around 7.4%. The material was peripheral blood, obtained in a trial of Ad26.COV2.S vaccine versus placebo. These receptors were obtained from a person aged 18-60 years who received the Ad26.COV2.S COVID-19 vaccine or a placebo.

The chain recombines TRBV6-2 or TRBV6-3 with TRBJ2-2; no firm D call. The CDR3 runs to 13 residues. The germline CDR1 and CDR2 sequences are MNHEY and SVGEGT. Trimming took 6 bases from V and 2 from J, leaving 7 bases between them. This CDR3 is CASSRLNTGELFF. The CDR3 coding sequence is TGTGCCAGCAGCCGTCTCAACACCGGGGAGCTGTTTTTT.

This chain connects TRBV5-1 to TRBJ1-1; the D is unclear. V lost 0 bases and J lost 1, with 10 bases in between. This CDR3 spans 15 amino acids. The V gene's germline CDR1 is SGHRS and CDR2 YFSETQ. CDR3 region: CASSLDPPPNTEAFF. The CDR3 nucleotides are TGCGCCAGCAGCTTGGATCCCCCCCCGAACACTGAAGCTTTCTTT. Supplemented by reference TRBV5-1 and TRBJ1-1, the full variable domain reads KAGVTQTPRYLIKTRGQQVTLSCSPISGHRSVSWYQQTPGQGLQFLFEYFSETQRNKGNFPGRFSGRQFSNSRSEMNVSTLELGDSALYLCASSLDPPPNTEAFFGQGTRLTVV.

The rearrangement uses TRBV4-1 and TRBJ2-4; no definite D call. The CDR3 length is 15 residues. V was pared by 4 bases and J by 3 bases, with 13 bases between. Germline V lookup: CDR1 MGHRA, CDR2 YSYEKL. The CDR3 loop reads CASSLGREFKNIQYF. In DNA, the CDR3 is TGCGCCAGCAGCCTGGGCAGAGAGTTCAAAAACATTCAGTACTTC.

The genes are TRBV18 and TRBJ2-1; 7 positions agree with TRBD1. The germline V gene encodes CDR1 KGHSH and CDR2 LQKENI. V shed 4 bases, J shed 4 bases, and the junction held 7 bases outside the gene matches. The CDR3 length is 15 residues. CDR3 in amino acids: CASSQGAQSYNEQFF. CDR3 coding DNA: TGTGCCAGCTCACAGGGGGCACAGTCTTACAATGAGCAGTTCTTC.

As to this clone: The same CDR3 is also encoded by other DNA sequences in this sample. V usage is TRBV9 and J usage is TRBJ2-1; D is undetermined. The CDR3 consists of 15 residues. The germline V gene has CDR1 SGDLS and CDR2 YYNGEE. V dropped 3 bases and J dropped 2 bases, with 12 bases sitting between them. The CDR3: CASSGLAVPYNEQFF. Here the CDR3 DNA reads TGTGCCAGCAGCGGGTTGGCGGTACCCTACAATGAGCAGTTCTTC.

The rearrangement joins TRBV7-9 to TRBJ2-7, with 7 nucleotides matching TRBD1. The junction had 3 bases not matched to a gene; V was cut back by 5 bases and J by 2 bases. Germline lookup yields CDR1 SEHNR and CDR2 FQNEAQ (reference sequence). This CDR3 contains 13 residues. This CDR3 reads CASSRDSPYEQYF. CDR3 sequence (DNA): TGTGCCAGCAGCAGGGACAGCCCCTACGAGCAGTACTTC.

The chain joins TRBV5-4 to TRBJ1-2; D unclear. Germline-derived CDR1 and CDR2 are SGHNT and YYREEE (reference sequence). The CDR3 extends over 15 amino acids. Deletions cut 3 bases from V and 0 bases from J, with 12 bases between. The CDR3 DNA sequence: TGTGCCAGCAGCTGGACCGGCTGGACTAACTATGGCTACACCTTC. Residues: CASSWTGWTNYGYTF.

The chain carries TRBV5-5 and TRBJ2-3; no definite D call. V was shortened by 2 bases and J by 4 bases, with 5 bases between the two germline ends. This CDR3 is built from 12 residues. Germline V gives CDR1 SGHKS, CDR2 YYEKEE (reference sequence). In nucleotides, the CDR3 is TGTGCCAGCAGCTTAATAGCAGATACGCAGTATTTT. Encoded protein: CASSLIADTQYF.

The gene calls are TRBV6-5 and TRBJ1-1; 7 bases are shared with TRBD1. The CDR3 loop spans 14 amino acids. CDR1 and CDR2 from the germline V gene are MNHEY and SVGAGI. The V and J ends lost 7 bases and 0 bases, in that order; junction bases with no gene match: 5. The CDR3 loop reads CASKEGAMNTEAFF. Written as DNA, the CDR3 is TGTGCCAGCAAAGAGGGGGCAATGAACACTGAAGCTTTCTTT.

This chain uses TRBV7-9 with TRBJ1-2; perhaps TRBD1 as D (6 bases). Germline values: CDR1 SEHNR, CDR2 FQNEAQ (reference sequence). With 7 bases removed from V and 3 bases from J, the gap between germline ends came to 12 bases. There are 13 residues in the CDR3. In nucleotides, the CDR3 is TGTGCCAGCACCCCCGACAGGCACTATGGCTACACCTTC. The encoded protein is CASTPDRHYGYTF.

The chain is built from TRBV3-1 (or the pseudogene TRBV3-2) and TRBJ1-1; D gene ambiguous. Trimming pared 4 bases from V and 0 bases from J, leaving 9 bases between. This CDR3 is built from 14 residues. Germline V gene lookup returns CDR1 LGHDT and CDR2 YNNKEL (reference sequence). This CDR3 reads CASSRTVMNTEAFF. The CDR3 DNA sequence: TGTGCCAGCAGCCGAACTGTTATGAACACTGAAGCTTTCTTT.

The J gene is TRBJ2-3, the V gene TRBV12-5, with 12 bases fitting TRBD2. Germline values: CDR1 LGHNT, CDR2 FRNRAP. This CDR3 is built from 17 residues. J gave up 7 bases and V 2 bases, and 10 bases lay outside the gene matches. CDR3 DNA sequence: TGTGCTAGTGGTTTGACCCGGACTAGCGGGATCGAAAATACGCAGTATTTT. Translated, it gives CASGLTRTSGIENTQYF.

This clone was detected only once. J is TRBJ2-1 and V is TRBV11-3; a weak D match, TRBD2 (7 bases). Germline V gene lookup returns CDR1 SGHNT and CDR2 YENEEA. The CDR3 consists of 17 residues. V was shortened by 7 bases and J by 5 bases, with 24 bases between the two germline ends. The CDR3 DNA reads TGTGCCAGCACCAACCCCCGGGGGGCTAGCGCTAACAATGAGCAGTTCTTC. It translates to CASTNPRGASANNEQFF.

This chain uses TRBV15 with TRBJ1-2, with TRBD1 identical over 12 bases. The J segment lost 8 bases and the V segment lost 0 bases, leaving 10 bases of the junction unmatched. CDR1 and CDR2 (germline): LNHNV, YYDKDF (reference sequence). The CDR3 covers 17 residues. Here the CDR3 DNA reads TGTGCCACCAGCAGAGATCTTTACGGGACAGGGGGCGAGGGCTACACCTTC. Protein product: CATSRDLYGTGGEGYTF.

V gene TRBV3-1 (or the pseudogene TRBV3-2) combines with J gene TRBJ2-4; 12 bases fit TRBD2. Germline V gives CDR1 LGHDT, CDR2 YNNKEL (reference sequence). J gave up 8 bases and V 4 bases, and 9 bases lay outside the gene matches. The CDR3 runs to 16 residues. CDR3 sequence (DNA): TGTGCCAGCAGCCCCGCGCAACTAGCGGGAGGAGACATTCAGTACTTC. This translates into CASSPAQLAGGDIQYF.

J is TRBJ2-7 and V is TRBV11-2; tentative D call: TRBD2 (5 bases). CDR3 size: 14 residues. V was cut by 1 base and J by 3 bases, with 10 bases left in between. Germline CDR1 reads SGHAT; CDR2 reads FQNNGV. The CDR3 reads CASSLGVGIYEQYF. The CDR3 coding sequence is TGTGCCAGCAGCTTAGGGGTCGGGATCTACGAGCAGTACTTC.

The chain has TRBV11-2 and TRBJ2-7; 7 bases agree with TRBD1. Germline V CDR1 and CDR2: SGHAT, FQNNGV. The V segment lost 5 bases and the J segment 0 bases; nucleotides outside the gene matches: 7. The CDR3 runs to 15 residues. The CDR3: CASSLFRDSSYEQYF. CDR3 in DNA: TGTGCCAGCAGCCTTTTCCGGGACAGCTCCTACGAGCAGTACTTC. Full variable domain (remainder filled in from reference TRBV11-2 and TRBJ2-7): EAGVAQSPRYKIIEKRQSVAFWCNPISGHATLYWYQQILGQGPKLLIQFQNNGVVDDSQLPKDRFSAERLKGVDSTLKIQPAKLEDSAVYLCASSLFRDSSYEQYFGPGTRLTVT.

This sequence joins TRBV6-4 and TRBJ1-5; perhaps TRBD1 as D (5 bases). Trimming removed 0 bases at V and 0 bases at J, with 15 bases between. The CDR3 sequence is 18 residues long. In germline, CDR1 is MRHNA, CDR2 SNTAGT. The CDR3 spells CASSDSIRGRDSNQPQHF. The CDR3 bases are TGTGCCAGCAGTGACTCCATACGGGGACGGGATAGCAATCAGCCCCAGCATTTT.